This record covers a single T cell receptor beta chain. Its specific antigen is unknown. Base qualities were left out, and no much larger clone turns up one base away. TCRbeta CDR3 regions were amplified from genomic DNA by means of the immunoSEQ Assay, a bias-controlled multiplex PCR. The authors' pipeline ran thus. Nucleated cell counts per sample were estimated from amplification of reference gene primers within the assay. To quantify the absolute abundance of each unique TCRbeta CDR3 rearrangement, sequence reads were collapsed and filtered. For each sample, productive Simpson clonality was calculated as the square root of Simpson's diversity index across productive rearrangements. TCRdb provides this immuneACCESS table in a form limited to in-frame rearrangements. Some clones are lacking; in checked studies, under half of them reflect an unresolved V gene, and why the rest are absent is not known. For V, J and clone size, that table is used; D and trimming come from the DNA. This sample lists 250,000 to 350,000 clones; approximately 89% were detected once. About 12% of the sample is taken by the ten largest.

This sample is part of a study of blood T cell repertoires in COVID-19 (dated by TCRdb to 2018 to 2021). Describing the broader study: The collaborator samples originated in the United States, Italy and Spain and spanned the acute and convalescent phases of COVID-19. The prospective study material was composed of cDNA or gDNA derived from T cells, B-cell-depleted T cells, or PBMCs. Where available, HLA class I and class II types were taken from metadata supplied by the sample provider and were not determined by assay-based typing. The repertoires were made available in a free public database intended to serve as a resource for research on the immune response to SARS-CoV-2. Deeply sampled blood TCRbeta repertoires from subjects exposed to, actively infected with, or recovered from COVID-19 were included in the dataset. The samples were drawn from two sources: the first 160 participants of the ongoing ImmuneRACE study, and 1,000 to 1,500 subjects contributed by 6 global collaborators. Nearly every sample came with metadata listing a de-identified subject ID, COVID-19 status, age in years and sex.

Overall study results and their limits: The amount of clinical and demographic metadata varied by source and participant and was provided uncurated.

After removal of 4 bases from V and 4 bases from J, the junction retains 11 bases not matched to a gene. From cysteine to phenylalanine, the CDR3 is 16 amino acids long. This entry keeps only the CDR3 DNA: 48 bases, framed from base 1. CDR1 and CDR2, looked up from the germline V gene, are SGDLS and YYNGEE. Each collaborating institution followed its own protocols to collect whole blood in K2EDTA tubes. For TCRbeta analysis, collaborators shipped samples in one of three forms: frozen whole blood, isolated PBMCs, or DNA extracted from either of those sample types. Sequenced: peripheral blood. The rearrangement combines TRBV9 with TRBJ1-2, and 9 junction bases match TRBD1. The receptor was derived from a woman aged 60 to 75 with acute or convalescent COVID-19. CDR3 sequence: CASSRTGEIPLYGYTF. At the DNA level, the sequence is TGTGCCAGCAGCCGGACAGGGGAAATTCCTCTCTATGGCTACACCTTC.